Detailed here is one T cell receptor beta chain. The Seattle site enrolled patients during active infection and followed them longitudinally. The sample originates from a study of blood T cell repertoires in COVID-19. Study-level information: Samples taken during acute and convalescent COVID-19 were collected in the United States, Italy and Spain. The cDNA or gDNA used as material had been derived from T cells, B-cell-depleted T cells, or PBMCs.

In the authors' workflow: Nucleated cell number was recorded as an estimate derived from reference gene primer amplification. The assay was immunoSEQ multiplex PCR, and TCRdb's table has in-frame clones only and misses some. V and J calls and clone size are those listed in that table; D and trimming were worked out from the DNA. Among some 140,000 clones listed, approximately 83% were seen once. V was pared by 1 base and J by 5 bases, with 8 bases between. The CDR3 spans 13 residues. Germline CDR1 reads SGHVS; CDR2 reads FNYEAQ. The sequence was obtained from a woman between 55 and 75 years old with COVID-19, enrolled during active disease. The chain links TRBV7-6 to TRBJ1-1, with a tentative D call TRBD1 (5 bases). The specimen sequenced was peripheral blood. The DNA for the CDR3 is TGTGCCAGCAGCTTAGGGGGGGGAACTGAAGCTTTCTTT. It is translated as CASSLGGGTEAFF.